This TCR beta chain was profiled in a study of early stage breast cancer tumors. For the study at large: Each sample averaged around 10-fold read coverage.

The repertoire was sequenced with immunoSEQ multiplex PCR; TCRdb's copy has only in-frame clones and lacks some. The table has 25,000 to 35,000 clones, around three quarters seen once. Germline assignment: CDR1 SGHTA and CDR2 FQGNSA. This CDR3 has 15 residues. V was cut by 4 bases and J by 5 bases, with 14 bases left in between. The sequenced sample consisted of blood. The V gene is TRBV7-2, the J gene TRBJ2-2; D ambiguous. The source of this sequence is a person aged 55 to 75 with breast cancer. This CDR3 is CASSSRAGETGELFF. For the CDR3, the DNA is TGTGCCAGCAGCTCCCGCGCCGGAGAAACCGGGGAGCTGTTTTTT.